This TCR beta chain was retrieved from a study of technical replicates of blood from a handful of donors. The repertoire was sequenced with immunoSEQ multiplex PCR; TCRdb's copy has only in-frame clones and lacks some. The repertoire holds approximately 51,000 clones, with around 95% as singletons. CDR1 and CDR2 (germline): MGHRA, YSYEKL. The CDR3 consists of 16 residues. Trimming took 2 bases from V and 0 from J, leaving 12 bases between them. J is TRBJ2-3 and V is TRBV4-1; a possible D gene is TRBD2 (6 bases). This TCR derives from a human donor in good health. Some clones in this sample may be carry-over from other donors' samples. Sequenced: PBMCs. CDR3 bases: TGCGCCAGCAGCCAAAGTCGCGGGGCTAGCACAGATACGCAGTATTTT. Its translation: CASSQSRGASTDTQYF.